The 2 T cell receptor beta chains below come from one sample, sequenced in a study of patients and donors after allogeneic stem cell transplantation. TCRdb itself ran the RT-PCR reads through MiXCR, one entry per CDR3 protein. The data show over 150,000 distinct CDR3 sequences, with 30% seen just once and approximately 3.5% held by the top ten. The sequenced sample consisted of blood, either unsorted or a sorted T cell fraction (not recorded which). These receptors came from a human donor who was either an allogeneic HSCT recipient or a stem cell or donor lymphocyte infusion donor (not recorded which). It is not recorded whose cells these are; they may come from a transplant donor.

The gene calls are TRBV4-3 and TRBJ1-1; 7 bases agree with TRBD1. Trimming cost V 1 base and J 1 base; bases outside gene matches: 9. Germline loops: CDR1 LGHNA, CDR2 YSLEER. The CDR3 runs 17 residues. CDR3 amino acids: CASSQAPPGQQNTEAFF. CDR3 coding DNA: TGCGCCAGCAGCCAAGCTCCCCCGGGACAGCAGAACACTGAAGCTTTCTTT.

This chain uses TRBV27 with TRBJ2-1; TRBD2 might be the D (5 bases). CDR1 and CDR2 (germline): MNHEY, SMNVEV (reference sequence). This CDR3 has 15 residues. V was shortened by 4 bases and J by 6 bases, with 16 bases between the two germline ends. DNA of the CDR3: TGTGCCAGCAGTTATGGCGGGTCAGGACCCAATGAGCAGTTCTTC. Protein: CASSYGGSGPNEQFF.